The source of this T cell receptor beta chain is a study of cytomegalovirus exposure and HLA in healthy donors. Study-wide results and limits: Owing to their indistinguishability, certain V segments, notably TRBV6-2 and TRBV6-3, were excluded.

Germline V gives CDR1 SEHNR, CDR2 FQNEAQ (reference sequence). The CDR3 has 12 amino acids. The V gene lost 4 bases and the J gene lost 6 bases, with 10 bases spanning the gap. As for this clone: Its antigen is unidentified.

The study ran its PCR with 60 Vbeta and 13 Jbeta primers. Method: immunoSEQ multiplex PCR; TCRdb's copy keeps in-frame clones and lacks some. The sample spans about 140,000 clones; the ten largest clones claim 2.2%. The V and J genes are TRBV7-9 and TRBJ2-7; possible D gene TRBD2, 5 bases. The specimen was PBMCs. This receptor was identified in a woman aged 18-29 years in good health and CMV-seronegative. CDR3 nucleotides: TGTGCCAGCAGCTCCGAGGGTGGCGAGCAGTACGTC. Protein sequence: CASSSEGGEQYV.